This TCR beta chain was obtained from a study of T cells in Graves' hyperthyroidism and ophthalmopathy (dated by TCRdb to about 2019). Looking at the study overall: Peripheral blood was collected at initial diagnosis, before any treatment. The paper describes TCR Vbeta CDR3 sequencing of fewer than 150 peripheral blood samples, made up of 43 ophthalmopathy patients, roughly 72 hyperthyroidism patients and 17 progressor patients. The roughly 90 discovery patients were divided at random into training and test sets in a 7:3 ratio. Prospective prediction of ophthalmopathy was tested in an independent validation cohort of fewer than 20 hyperthyroidism patients and roughly 16 patients who later progressed to ophthalmopathy. The study also compared thyroid tissue and blood T-cell repertoires from about 6 Graves' hyperthyroidism patients. To identify TCR V-J signatures that set the groups apart, the researchers used a discovery cohort of 95 to 100 patients, made up of under 45 with Graves' ophthalmopathy and 55 to 65 with stable Graves' hyperthyroidism. After sampling, hyperthyroidism patients received methimazole starting at 30 mg daily, and ophthalmopathy patients received high-dose intravenous methylprednisolone.

What the work shows at the level of the full study, not this receptor alone: Most expanded thyroid clonotypes (frequency above 0.001) were also detected in blood, suggesting blood repertoires may reflect thyroid immune responses. In validation, progression to ophthalmopathy was predicted by the model with around 71% sensitivity and roughly 72% specificity, a median of roughly six months before onset. In cross-validation, a model built on a 13 V-J signature told ophthalmopathy apart from stable hyperthyroidism with less than 90% sensitivity and roughly 81% specificity, and in testing the same model reached 80%/75%. Sample size was not statistically predetermined, and blinding of investigators to group allocation was not performed.

Ophthalmopathy patients had moderately to severely active disease, with a Clinical Activity Score of 3 or more, a NOSPECS grade of 4 or more, and a disease duration of less than 3 months. Any patient with an uncontrolled infection, another autoimmune disease, pregnancy or lactation was excluded. Diagnoses were established on the basis of clinical symptoms, serum thyroxine and TRAb, thyroid ultrasound, and orbital computed tomography. Ficoll-Paque density gradient centrifugation was used to isolate PBMCs from about 9 ml of fresh peripheral blood. Total RNA was extracted using Trizol reagent, and RNA quality was assessed on an Agilent 2100 Bioanalyzer. Taken from the germline V gene (reference sequence), the CDR1 and CDR2 loops are DFQATT and SNEGSKA. The cysteine opens and the phenylalanine closes a CDR3 of 15 amino acids. Only the CDR3 region is kept as DNA, spanning 45 bases read in frame from base 1. V is trimmed back by 4 bases and J by 3 bases, and the junction contains 4 bases that no gene match accounts for.

The TCR beta CDR3 regions were amplified from the RNA transcripts. The TCR CDR3 was subjected to a first round of RT-PCR using the HTBI primer set and the Qiagen OneStep RT-PCR kit. Libraries were constructed in a second round of multiplex PCR, after which size selection and purification were carried out. Paired-end sequencing of the libraries was performed with 100 bp reads on an Illumina HiSeq2000. Regarding the original processing steps: SOAPnuke was used to process the raw data, throwing out any read that contained adapters or uncalled bases, had a mean Phred below 15, or lacked an exact constant-primer or identifier match. COPE v1.2.5 was used to merge the high-quality paired reads, and each unique nucleotide sequence was defined as a clonotype. MiTCR v1.1 was used to align the clonotypes against IMGT TRBV, TRBD and TRBJ reference segments. Analysis was restricted to V-J combinations with a frequency above 0.0001, which covered 98% to 99.2% of repertoires. A TCS score was defined as the ratio between F50 (clonal expansion) and ExV (chaos), using BLOSUM62-based TCRdist between CDR3 peptides within each V-J. Welch's t-statistics and random forest reduced approximately 520 V-J features to about 13, which were used in a naive Bayes classifier (R e1071). Using fastp at Q25 and MiXCR, TCRdb reprocessed the public reads and kept productive beta chains. Rows with one shared CDR3 protein collapse into an entry with the most common genes and DNA. TCRdb's processing, not the study's, gives the V and J calls here. In all, the sample holds roughly 400,000 distinct CDR3 sequences, and around an eighth of those were seen once. Of the sample, under 30% is held by the ten largest clones.

This clonotype has a count of ten or more. What this receptor recognizes is not known. No base qualities exist here, and no much larger clone lies one base off it. This TCR came from a man aged 50 or older with Graves' ophthalmopathy. Recombination connected TRBV20-1 to TRBJ2-2, and TRBD1 aligns with 11 junction nucleotides. Sequenced: blood. The CDR3 protein sequence reads: CSANPGQGDTGELFF. The DNA reads as follows: TGCAGTGCTAACCCGGGACAGGGGGACACCGGGGAGCTGTTTTTT.